This passage covers 19 T cell receptor beta chains from one sample sequenced in a study of cytomegalovirus exposure and HLA in healthy donors. TCRdb's table, derived via immunoSEQ multiplex PCR, lists solely in-frame clones and lacks some. The table has around 160,000 clones, about four fifths seen once. Sequenced sample: PBMCs. The source is a man aged 30 to 45 in good health and CMV-seropositive.

The rearrangement uses TRBV5-6 and TRBJ2-7, with D possibly matching TRBD2 (5 bases). Trimming stripped 4 bases from V and 7 bases from J, with 21 bases between. Germline-derived CDR1 and CDR2 are SGHDT and YYEEEE. This CDR3 region has 15 residues. The CDR3 loop is CASSPPLRRTVEQYF. In nucleotides, the CDR3 is TGTGCCAGCAGCCCGCCCCTGCGGAGGACGGTTGAGCAGTACTTC.

This chain connects TRBV30 to TRBJ2-1; 7 bases line up with TRBD2. This CDR3 contains 16 residues. The germline V gene has CDR1 GTSNPN and CDR2 SVGIG (reference sequence). J lost 5 bases, V lost 5 bases, and 15 bases had no gene match. CDR3 sequence: CAWGDGGTELNNEQFF. Written as DNA, the CDR3 is TGTGCCTGGGGGGACGGGGGGACGGAGCTTAACAATGAGCAGTTCTTC.

The chain combines TRBV6-5 with TRBJ1-1, with D possibly TRBD1 on 5 matching bases. This CDR3 has 15 amino acids. Per the germline V gene, CDR1 is MNHEY and CDR2 is SVGAGI. With 4 bases removed from V and 3 bases from J, the gap between germline ends came to 15 bases. This CDR3 is CASSSLGGEDTEAFF. As DNA, the CDR3 is TGTGCCAGCAGTTCCCTCGGGGGAGAGGACACTGAAGCTTTCTTT.

The V call is TRBV28, the J call TRBJ2-7; no clear D gene. Trimming cost V 1 base and J 0 bases, with 10 bases left between them. The germline V gene encodes CDR1 MDHEN and CDR2 SYDVKM. The CDR3 contains 15 residues. In DNA, the CDR3 is TGTGCCAGCAGTTTATATAACTCGAACTCCTACGAGCAGTACTTC. Encoded protein: CASSLYNSNSYEQYF. Full variable domain (outside the CDR3, taken from reference TRBV28 and TRBJ2-7): DVKVTQSSRYLVKRTGEKVFLECVQDMDHENMFWYRQDPGLGLRLIYFSYDVKMKEKGDIPEGYSVSREKKERFSLILESASTNQTSMYLCASSLYNSNSYEQYFGPGTRLTVT.

The genes are TRBV5-6 and TRBJ2-5, with D possibly being TRBD1 (5 bases). This CDR3 spans 13 amino acids. Trimming removed 9 bases at V and 1 base at J, with 13 bases between. CDR1 SGHDT and CDR2 YYEEEE come from the germline V gene. CDR3 bases: TGTGCCACCTCGAGACAGATCCAAGAGACCCAGTACTTC. It translates to CATSRQIQETQYF. Supplemented by reference TRBV5-6 and TRBJ2-5, the full variable domain reads DAGVTQSPTHLIKTRGQQVTLRCSPKSGHDTVSWYQQALGQGPQFIFQYYEEEERQRGNFPDRFSGHQFPNYSSELNVNALLLGDSALYLCATSRQIQETQYFGPGTRLLVL.

This CDR3 reads CASRPRQGGNQPQHF. The CDR3 bases are TGTGCCAGTAGACCCCGACAGGGAGGCAATCAGCCCCAGCATTTT. The chain is built from TRBV19 and TRBJ1-5, with TRBD1 matching 7 bases. Looked up from germline, CDR1 is LNHDA and CDR2 is SQIVND (reference sequence). The CDR3 has 15 amino acids. Trimming removed 6 bases from V and 2 bases from J; junction bases left unmatched: 7.

J is TRBJ2-1 and V is TRBV6-4; D may be TRBD2 (5 bases). The germline V gene encodes CDR1 MRHNA and CDR2 SNTAGT. The CDR3 runs 15 residues. V lost 2 bases to trimming and J lost 6 bases, with 14 bases between them. The CDR3 spells CASSDEGTVRNEQFF. The CDR3 DNA reads TGTGCCAGCAGTGACGAGGGTACGGTACGCAATGAGCAGTTCTTC.

In its sample, this clone was seen once. The chain joins TRBV27 to TRBJ2-1; D remains unclear. CDR3 length equals 14 residues. Germline V gene data show CDR1 as MNHEY and CDR2 as SMNVEV (reference sequence). CDR3 coding DNA: TGTGCAAAAAAGGTTGGAGTAATAAGCAATGAGCAGTTCTTC. It is translated as CAKKVGVISNEQFF.

J is TRBJ1-3 and V is TRBV25-1, with 7 bases matching TRBD1. J was trimmed by 5 bases and V by 3 bases; bases with no gene match: 7. CDR1 and CDR2 from the germline V gene are MGHDK and SYGVNS. The CDR3 contains 15 residues. The CDR3 DNA is TGTGCCAGCAGTGACTTGACAGGGCGAAGAAACACCATATATTTT. Translating gives CASSDLTGRRNTIYF.

The genes are TRBV28 and TRBJ2-1, with a tentative D call TRBD2 (5 bases). The CDR3 runs 14 residues. Germline V CDR1 and CDR2: MDHEN, SYDVKM. Trimming left V 4 bases short and J 4 bases short, with 11 bases between. The CDR3 nucleotides read TGTGCCAGCAGTTCCGACGGGAAATACAATGAGCAGTTCTTC. It specifies CASSSDGKYNEQFF. Filled out from reference TRBV28 and TRBJ2-1, the complete variable domain reads DVKVTQSSRYLVKRTGEKVFLECVQDMDHENMFWYRQDPGLGLRLIYFSYDVKMKEKGDIPEGYSVSREKKERFSLILESASTNQTSMYLCASSSDGKYNEQFFGPGTRLTVL.

This chain connects TRBV30 to TRBJ2-1; 14 bases align to TRBD2. The CDR3 has 16 residues. Germline trimming cut 4 bases from V and 13 bases from J; bases unmatched to any gene: 15. Germline V gene data show CDR1 as GTSNPN and CDR2 as SVGIG (reference sequence). This CDR3 reads CAWTPSGTSGRAGQFF. In nucleotides, the CDR3 is TGTGCCTGGACTCCCTCCGGGACTAGCGGGAGAGCAGGTCAGTTCTTC.

This clone is a singleton in its sample. The chain uses TRBV27 and TRBJ2-3, with D tentatively TRBD1 (7 bases). This CDR3 spans 16 amino acids. Trimming took off 6 bases at V and 3 bases at J, with 19 bases between the two ends. The germline V gene has CDR1 MNHEY and CDR2 SMNVEV (reference sequence). The CDR3 DNA sequence: TGTGCCAGCAGCCATTTCCAGGGGGGATCGACAGATACGCAGTATTTT. Encoded protein: CASSHFQGGSTDTQYF.

V gene TRBV28 combines with J gene TRBJ1-4; possible D gene TRBD1, 5 bases. The V gene lost 6 bases and the J gene lost 5 bases, with 13 bases spanning the gap. Germline V lookup: CDR1 MDHEN, CDR2 SYDVKM. The CDR3 sequence is 14 residues long. CDR3 coding DNA: TGTGCCAGCAGCCCCCGGGACTCCAATGAAAAACTGTTTTTT. Translated, it gives CASSPRDSNEKLFF. Complete variable domain (other parts from reference TRBV28 and TRBJ1-4): DVKVTQSSRYLVKRTGEKVFLECVQDMDHENMFWYRQDPGLGLRLIYFSYDVKMKEKGDIPEGYSVSREKKERFSLILESASTNQTSMYLCASSPRDSNEKLFFGSGTQLSVL.

In DNA, the CDR3 is TGTGCCAGCAGTTACGGGTCGGGTAGCAATCAGCCCCAGCATTTT. Translating it yields CASSYGSGSNQPQHF. The chain combines TRBV6-6 with TRBJ1-5; D is ambiguous. Germline V gene sequence: CDR1 MNHNY, CDR2 SVGAGI (reference sequence). Trimming took off 2 bases at V and 0 bases at J, with 8 bases between the two ends. The CDR3 runs 15 residues.

The chain links TRBV7-9 to TRBJ2-1; TRBD1 is a possible D gene (6 bases). From germline, CDR1 is SEHNR and CDR2 FQNEAQ (reference sequence). The CDR3 spans 14 residues. Trimming stripped 1 base from V and 7 bases from J, with 11 bases between. CDR3 amino acids: CASSLGQVRNEQFF. In DNA form, the CDR3 reads TGTGCCAGCAGCTTAGGACAGGTGAGGAATGAGCAGTTCTTC.

This rearrangement joins TRBV4-2 to TRBJ2-7; 8 nucleotides agree with TRBD1. CDR1 and CDR2 from the germline V gene are LGHNA and YNFKEQ. V lost 2 bases, J lost 4 bases, and 1 base stayed unmatched. The CDR3 is 13 amino acids. The CDR3 sequence is CASSQTGGYEQYF. In DNA form, the CDR3 reads TGTGCCAGCAGCCAAACAGGGGGATACGAGCAGTACTTC.

This clone was picked up many times. V usage is TRBV7-3 and J usage is TRBJ2-1; 9 nucleotides line up with TRBD2. Germline assignment: CDR1 SGHTA and CDR2 FQGTGA. V shed 1 base and J 5 bases; nucleotides not matched to a gene: 12. This CDR3 is built from 18 residues. CDR3 bases: TGTGCCAGCAGCTTAAAAGGAGAAGGACTAGCGTCAGACAATGAGCAGTTCTTC. It codes for CASSLKGEGLASDNEQFF.

This clone was counted only a few times. The V call is TRBV5-4, the J call TRBJ2-7; possible D gene TRBD1, 5 bases. Trimming took off 0 bases at V and 9 bases at J, with 16 bases between the two ends. The CDR3 is 14 amino acids. Germline loops: CDR1 SGHNT, CDR2 YYREEE (reference sequence). CDR3: CASSLASGLQGQYF. The DNA for the CDR3 is TGTGCCAGCAGCTTGGCCTCGGGTCTTCAGGGGCAGTACTTC.

This clone was recorded once. The V call is TRBV10-3, the J call TRBJ2-2; the match to TRBD1 covers 9 bases. After removal of 6 bases from V and 6 bases from J, the junction contained 2 bases not matched to a gene. Germline loops: CDR1 ENHRY, CDR2 SYGVKD. This CDR3 has 13 amino acids. The CDR3 nucleotides are TGTGCCATCAGACGACAGGGGGCCGGGGAGCTGTTTTTT. Its translation is CAIRRQGAGELFF.